This TCR beta chain comes out of a study of blood T cells in healthy people across ages. The second PCR ran about 6 to 11 cycles with a sample-barcoded 5' primer and J-beta primers. TCRdb itself ran the 5' RACE reads through MiXCR, one entry per CDR3 protein. The data contain about 800,000 distinct CDR3 sequences, 58% of them singletons. Each donor's blood draw was ten milliliters of peripheral blood. Study results and limitations: Percentage of naive T cells showed a strong correlation with TCR beta diversity. There were more naive CD4+ cells and higher diversity in long-lived donors than in aged donors. PBMCs that were unsorted prevented a conclusive naive versus antigen-experienced comparison.

V was cut by 2 bases and J by 7 bases, with 9 bases left in between. Germline V gene sequence: CDR1 MNHEY, CDR2 SMNVEV (reference sequence). The CDR3 has 13 residues. This clonotype was seen only a few times. The antigen remains unidentified. The TCR originated in a man between 25 and 39 years old in good health. The rearrangement uses TRBV27 and TRBJ2-1, with D perhaps matching TRBD2 (5 bases). What was sequenced was blood. The CDR3 bases are TGTGCCAGCAGTTTAGGGAGTCGAAATGAGCAGTTCTTC. This codes for CASSLGSRNEQFF.